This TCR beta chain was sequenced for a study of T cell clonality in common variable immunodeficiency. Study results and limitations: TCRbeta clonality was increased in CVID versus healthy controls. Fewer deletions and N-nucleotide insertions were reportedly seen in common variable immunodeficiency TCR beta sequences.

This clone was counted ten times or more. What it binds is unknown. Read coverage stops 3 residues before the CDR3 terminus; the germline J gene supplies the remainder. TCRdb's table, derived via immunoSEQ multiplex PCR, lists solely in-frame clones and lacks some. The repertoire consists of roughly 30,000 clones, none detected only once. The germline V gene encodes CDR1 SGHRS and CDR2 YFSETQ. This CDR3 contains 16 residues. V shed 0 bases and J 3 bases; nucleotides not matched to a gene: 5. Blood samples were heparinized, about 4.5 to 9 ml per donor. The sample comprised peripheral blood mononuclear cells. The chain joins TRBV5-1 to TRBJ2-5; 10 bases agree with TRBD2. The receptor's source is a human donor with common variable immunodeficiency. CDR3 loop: CASSLALTSGKETQYF. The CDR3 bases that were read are TGCGCCAGCAGCTTGGCCTTAACTAGCGGGAAAGAGACC. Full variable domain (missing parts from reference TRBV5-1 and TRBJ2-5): KAGVTQTPRYLIKTRGQQVTLSCSPISGHRSVSWYQQTPGQGLQFLFEYFSETQRNKGNFPGRFSGRQFSNSRSEMNVSTLELGDSALYLCASSLALTSGKETQYFGPGTRLLVL.